This T cell receptor beta chain was identified during a study of identical twins. Study observations and caveats: Researchers reported weaker excess twin sharing in beta out-of-frame sequences. The models systematically underestimated how much out-of-frame TCR alpha was shared in monozygotic twins. Invariant T cells like MAIT and iNKT could partly confound the zero-insertion analyses.

Germline CDR1 is SGHTA and CDR2 is FQGNSA. The CDR3 sequence is 14 residues long. The V end lost 4 bases, the J end lost 1 base, and 7 bases lay between the germline ends. This clonotype was seen at least ten times. Its target is unknown. A universal primer binding site was introduced by template switching. The final cDNA contained unique molecular identifiers. TCRdb reanalysed the 5' RACE reads using MiXCR and keeps one entry per CDR3 protein. The sample has some 590,000 distinct CDR3 sequences; 9.6% are singletons. The data also belong to a second study, concerning yellow fever vaccine responses in identical twins.

This chain uses TRBV7-2 with TRBJ2-2; the D is unclear. The receptor's source is a woman aged 18-29 years in good health. Specimen: PBMCs. The CDR3 sequence is CASSSRWNTGELFF. DNA of the CDR3: TGTGCCAGCAGCTCCCGCTGGAACACCGGGGAGCTGTTTTTT.